The source of this T cell receptor (beta chain) is a study of chemoradiotherapy in HPV16-positive cancers. Overall study: A couple of HPV16-positive patients' cells yielded candidate HPV-specific clones and common motifs.

The ends lost 10 bases at V and 4 bases at J; junction bases unmatched: 6. Germline-derived CDR1 and CDR2 are ENHRY and SYGVKD. The CDR3 has 14 residues. General observations from the study: During treatment, candidate HPV-specific clones and E7-related motifs expanded in tumor. In HPV16-positive patients, HPV-responsive T-cell expansion tracked better recurrence-free survival. HPV-specific T cells were functionally defined from only a couple of HPV16-positive patients.

To note about this clone: The antigen is undetermined.

Clones were sequenced by immunoSEQ multiplex PCR, and TCRdb holds only the in-frame ones, with some missing. The sample shows tens of thousands of clones, approximately 80% of them seen only once. The sequenced sample was blood, obtained from a patient who underwent chemoradiotherapy. The origin of this receptor is a human donor with HPV-associated anogenital cancer. The chain joins TRBV10-3 to TRBJ1-3; 11 bases line up with TRBD1. This CDR3 is CATGQGASGNTIYF. As DNA, the CDR3 is TGTGCCACAGGACAGGGGGCATCAGGAAACACCATATATTTT.